This T cell receptor (beta chain) was sequenced for a study of CD8+ T cells in alopecia areata. Looking at the study overall: The percentage of affected scalp area served as the score of severity for treated patients.

CDR3 length equals 14 residues. V lost 0 bases and J 7 bases, leaving 12 bases between the germline ends. Per the germline V gene, CDR1 is SEHNR and CDR2 is FQNEAQ (reference sequence). The sequencing template was cDNA reverse transcribed from extracted RNA. Method: immunoSEQ multiplex PCR; TCRdb's copy keeps in-frame clones and lacks some. This repertoire shows over 70,000 clones, roughly 70% found once; its top ten account for around 20%. As to treatment: oral pan-JAK inhibitor, 5-10 mg twice daily. The chain employs TRBV7-9 and TRBJ1-1; D perhaps matches TRBD1 (5 bases). This receptor was obtained from a human donor with alopecia areata. Sample: CD8+ T cells sorted from blood, taken at week 24, from a patient treated with tofacitinib. The CDR3 protein is CASSLAQGSGEAFF. CDR3 in DNA: TGTGCCAGCAGCTTAGCGCAGGGTTCGGGTGAAGCTTTCTTT.